A selection of T cell receptor beta chains follows, all from one sample in a study of shared clonotypes between healthy human individuals. Data came from immunoSEQ multiplex PCR; TCRdb stores just in-frame clones and leaves some out. Here the sample spans about 2.4 million clones, approximately 92% being singletons. Sequencing was performed on naive CD4+ T cells sorted from blood. All receptors come from a man aged 18 to 29 in good health. The CDR3 runs from the conserved cysteine through the conserved F or W. D genes are given only for firm matches. Clone size is not always given. Where it is, it says once, few, many or a class for expanded clones.

TRBD2	-	16	TRBV7-8	TRBJ2-5	CASSLVSGDHQETQYF	TGTGCCAGCAGCTTAGTGAGCGGGGACCACCAAGAGACCCAGTACTTC
TRBD1	-	15	TRBV10-3	TRBJ2-4	CAISSRQGLENIQYF	TGTGCCATCAGTAGTCGACAGGGTCTCGAAAACATTCAGTACTTC
-	-	15	TRBV7-8	TRBJ1-5	CASSSATGARQPQHF	TGTGCCAGCAGCTCCGCGACGGGGGCGAGGCAGCCCCAGCATTTT
-	-	12	TRBV30	TRBJ1-3	CAFFQGGNTIYF	TGTGCCTTCTTCCAGGGGGGAAACACCATATATTTT
-	-	17	TRBV5-1	TRBJ2-5	CASSFGGWGSAVETQYF	TGCGCCAGCAGCTTCGGTGGGTGGGGGTCCGCGGTGGAGACCCAGTACTTC
-	-	16	TRBV28	TRBJ2-7	CASCSGAPLGSYEQYF	TGTGCCAGCTGTTCGGGGGCTCCTTTAGGATCCTACGAGCAGTACTTC
-	-	14	TRBV28	TRBJ1-4	CAAGSGAQYEKLFF	TGTGCGGCTGGTTCGGGGGCCCAATATGAAAAACTGTTTTTT
-	-	12	TRBV19	TRBJ1-5	CASSLPNQPQHF	TGTGCCAGTAGCCTCCCTAATCAGCCCCAGCATTTT
-	-	17	TRBV4-2	TRBJ1-4	CASSQDPKGQLNEKLFF	TGTGCCAGCAGCCAAGATCCCAAGGGCCAGCTTAATGAAAAACTGTTTTTT
TRBD1	-	14	TRBV5-1	TRBJ1-1	CASSWDSQNTEAFF	TGCGCCAGCAGCTGGGACAGCCAGAACACTGAAGCTTTCTTT
TRBD1	-	14	TRBV2	TRBJ1-5	CASSRTGLNQPQHF	TGTGCCAGCAGTCGGACAGGCCTCAATCAGCCCCAGCATTTT
-	-	14	TRBV7-2	TRBJ2-2	CASSAQQGAGELFF	TGTGCCAGCAGCGCACAACAGGGAGCCGGGGAGCTGTTTTTT
TRBD2	-	15	TRBV11-2	TRBJ2-1	CASSHLAGGPNEQFF	TGTGCCAGCAGCCACTTAGCGGGAGGGCCAAATGAGCAGTTCTTC
TRBD1	-	13	TRBV30	TRBJ1-1	CAWTPDRDTEAFF	TGTGCCTGGACTCCGGACAGGGACACTGAAGCTTTCTTT
-	-	12	TRBV19	TRBJ1-5	CASRSFNQPQHF	TGTGCCAGTAGATCCTTTAATCAGCCCCAGCATTTT
-	-	18	TRBV9	TRBJ1-6	CASSPDPGGASYNSPLHF	TGTGCCAGCAGCCCTGATCCGGGGGGGGCCTCCTATAATTCACCCCTCCACTTT
-	-	13	TRBV7-2	TRBJ2-5	CASSLARQETQYF	TGTGCCAGCAGCTTAGCCAGGCAAGAGACCCAGTACTTC
TRBD1	-	17	TRBV7-2	TRBJ2-4	CASSLRWDRVSKNIQYF	TGTGCCAGCAGCTTAAGATGGGACAGGGTATCCAAAAACATTCAGTACTTC
TRBD1	-	15	TRBV5-4	TRBJ1-1	CASSLSGQRRTEAFF	TGTGCCAGCAGCTTGTCGGGACAGAGAAGGACTGAAGCTTTCTTT
TRBD2	-	16	TRBV11-2	TRBJ2-1	CASSPPLAGGLNEQFF	TGTGCCAGCAGCCCTCCTCTAGCGGGGGGTCTCAATGAGCAGTTCTTC
-	once	13	TRBV7-2	TRBJ2-5	CASSKSGGETQYF	TGTGCCAGCAGCAAGTCGGGTGGAGAGACCCAGTACTTC
-	-	12	TRBV10-3	TRBJ1-1	CAIGEMNTEAFF	TGTGCCATCGGGGAGATGAACACTGAAGCTTTCTTT
TRBD2	once	15	TRBV19	TRBJ2-7	CASSSRLADLYEQYF	TGTGCCAGTAGTAGCAGACTAGCGGATCTCTACGAGCAGTACTTC
-	few	15	TRBV2	TRBJ1-5	CASSEGWGGNQPQHF	TGTGCCAGCAGTGAAGGGTGGGGGGGCAATCAGCCCCAGCATTTT
-	once	13	TRBV2	TRBJ2-3	CASSREFTDTQYF	TGTGCCAGCAGTCGGGAATTCACAGATACGCAGTATTTT
TRBD1	-	17	TRBV10-3	TRBJ1-4	CAISGQGAGATNEKLFF	TGTGCCATCAGTGGACAGGGGGCCGGAGCAACTAATGAAAAACTGTTTTTT
TRBD2	-	15	TRBV19	TRBJ2-1	CASSIIAGGPDEQFF	TGTGCCAGTAGTATTATAGCGGGAGGGCCCGATGAGCAGTTCTTC
-	-	15	TRBV9	TRBJ1-3	CASSVTGGSGNTIYF	TGTGCCAGCAGCGTAACGGGAGGATCGGGAAACACCATATATTTT
-	-	14	TRBV10-2	TRBJ1-2	CASSESGPRDGYTF	TGCGCCAGCAGTGAGTCAGGGCCACGGGATGGCTACACCTTC
TRBD1	-	15	TRBV10-3	TRBJ1-2	CAIGQGPDLNYGYTF	TGTGCCATCGGACAGGGACCCGACCTTAACTATGGCTACACCTTC
-	-	13	TRBV30	TRBJ2-7	CAWKVKTNYEQYF	TGTGCCTGGAAAGTCAAAACTAATTACGAGCAGTACTTC
-	-	13	TRBV30	TRBJ1-1	CAWSQQGGSQAFF	TGTGCCTGGAGTCAACAAGGAGGGTCTCAAGCTTTCTTT
-	-	15	TRBV5-1	TRBJ1-6	CASSLSEGESSPLHF	TGCGCCAGCAGCTTGTCCGAGGGGGAGAGTTCACCCCTCCACTTT
-	-	15	TRBV27	TRBJ1-5	CASSQHPQGKGTQHF	TGTGCCAGCAGTCAACACCCACAGGGAAAGGGGACCCAGCATTTT
TRBD1	-	14	TRBV6-1	TRBJ2-2	CASPGQGATGELFF	TGTGCCAGCCCGGGACAGGGGGCTACCGGGGAGCTGTTTTTT